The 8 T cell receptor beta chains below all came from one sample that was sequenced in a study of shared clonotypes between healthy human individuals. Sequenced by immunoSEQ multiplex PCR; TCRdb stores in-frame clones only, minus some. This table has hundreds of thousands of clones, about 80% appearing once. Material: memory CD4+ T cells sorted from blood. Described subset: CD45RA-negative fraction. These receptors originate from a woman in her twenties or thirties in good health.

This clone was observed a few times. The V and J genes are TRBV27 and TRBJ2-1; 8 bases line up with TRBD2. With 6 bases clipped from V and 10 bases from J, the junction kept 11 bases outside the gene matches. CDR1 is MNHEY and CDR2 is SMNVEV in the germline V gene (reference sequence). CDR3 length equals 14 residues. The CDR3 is CASRPHMAGGEQFF. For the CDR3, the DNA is TGTGCCAGCAGACCGCACATGGCGGGAGGAGAGCAGTTCTTC.

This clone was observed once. The CDR3 DNA reads TGCGCCAGCAGGATGGCGGGGGGTGAGAACACTGAAGCTTTCTTT. It translates to CASRMAGGENTEAFF. The V and J genes are TRBV4-1 and TRBJ1-1; TRBD1 might be the D (5 bases). In germline, CDR1 is MGHRA, CDR2 YSYEKL. This CDR3 has 15 residues. Trimming removed 6 bases from V and 1 base from J, with 15 bases in between.

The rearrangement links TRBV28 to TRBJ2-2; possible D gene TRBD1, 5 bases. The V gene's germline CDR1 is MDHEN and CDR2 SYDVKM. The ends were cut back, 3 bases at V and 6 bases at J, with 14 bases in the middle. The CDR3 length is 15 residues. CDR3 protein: CASSLSQGFAGELFF. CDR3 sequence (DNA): TGTGCCAGCAGTTTGAGCCAGGGCTTCGCCGGGGAGCTGTTTTTT.

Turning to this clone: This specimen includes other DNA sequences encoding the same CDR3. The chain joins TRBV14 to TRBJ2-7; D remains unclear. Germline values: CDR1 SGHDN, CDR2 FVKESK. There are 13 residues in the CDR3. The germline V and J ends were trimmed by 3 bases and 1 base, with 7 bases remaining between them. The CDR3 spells CASSQGNSYEQYF. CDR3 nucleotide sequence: TGTGCCAGCAGCCAGGGAAATTCCTACGAGCAGTACTTC.

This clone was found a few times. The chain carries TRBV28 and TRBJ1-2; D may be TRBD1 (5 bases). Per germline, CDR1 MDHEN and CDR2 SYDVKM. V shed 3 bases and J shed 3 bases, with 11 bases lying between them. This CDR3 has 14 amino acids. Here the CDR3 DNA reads TGTGCCAGCAGTTTTTTGGGACCCTACTATGGCTACACCTTC. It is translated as CASSFLGPYYGYTF.

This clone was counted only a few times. The CDR3 coding sequence is TGTGCCAGCAGTGTCGCCTTCACTACCACTGAAGCTTTCTTT. Its translation: CASSVAFTTTEAFF. This chain links TRBV2 with TRBJ1-1; D unresolved. The CDR3 runs 14 residues. Trimming removed 4 bases at V and 4 bases at J, with 13 bases between. The germline V gene has CDR1 SNHLY and CDR2 FYNNEI.

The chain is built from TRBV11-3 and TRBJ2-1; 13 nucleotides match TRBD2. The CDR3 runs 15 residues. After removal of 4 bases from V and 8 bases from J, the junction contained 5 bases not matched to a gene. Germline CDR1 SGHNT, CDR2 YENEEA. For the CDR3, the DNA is TGTGCCAGCAGCTCCGGACTAGCGGGAGTTTATGAGCAGTTCTTC. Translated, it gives CASSSGLAGVYEQFF. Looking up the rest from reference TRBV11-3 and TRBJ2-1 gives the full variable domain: EAGVVQSPRYKIIEKKQPVAFWCNPISGHNTLYWYLQNLGQGPELLIRYENEEAVDDSQLPKDRFSAERLKGVDSTLKIQPAELGDSAVYLCASSSGLAGVYEQFFGPGTRLTVL.

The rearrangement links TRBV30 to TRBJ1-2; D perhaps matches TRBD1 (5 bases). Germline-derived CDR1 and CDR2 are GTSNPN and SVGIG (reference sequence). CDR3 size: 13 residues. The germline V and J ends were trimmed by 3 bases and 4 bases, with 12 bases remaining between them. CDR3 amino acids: CAWSAGQAYGYTF. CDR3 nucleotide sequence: TGTGCCTGGAGCGCAGGGCAAGCCTATGGCTACACCTTC.